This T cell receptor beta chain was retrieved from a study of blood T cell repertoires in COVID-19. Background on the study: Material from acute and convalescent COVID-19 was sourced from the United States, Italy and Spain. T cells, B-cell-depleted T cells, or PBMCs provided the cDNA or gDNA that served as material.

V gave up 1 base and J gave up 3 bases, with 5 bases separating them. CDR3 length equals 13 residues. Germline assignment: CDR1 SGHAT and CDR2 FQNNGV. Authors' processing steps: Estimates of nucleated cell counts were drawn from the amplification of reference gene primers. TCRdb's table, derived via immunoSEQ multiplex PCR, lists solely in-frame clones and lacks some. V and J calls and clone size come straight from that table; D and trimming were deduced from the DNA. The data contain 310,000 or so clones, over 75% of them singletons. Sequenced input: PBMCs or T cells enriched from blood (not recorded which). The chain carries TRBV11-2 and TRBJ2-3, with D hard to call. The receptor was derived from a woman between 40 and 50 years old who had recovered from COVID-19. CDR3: CASSLGRTDTQYF. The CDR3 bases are TGTGCCAGCAGCTTAGGCAGAACAGATACGCAGTATTTT.